This T cell receptor beta chain originates from a study of cytomegalovirus exposure and HLA in healthy donors. In the PCR, 60 Vbeta and 13 Jbeta primers were used. TCRdb keeps only in-frame clones here, not all; method: immunoSEQ multiplex PCR. This sample has about 140,000 clones, with 75% to 90% found just once. CDR3 length: 16 residues. V dropped 6 bases and J dropped 7; count of bases not matched to a gene: 13. The germline V gene encodes CDR1 SNHLY and CDR2 FYNNEI. Input material: PBMCs. The sequence came from a female donor in good health and CMV-seronegative. The gene calls are TRBV2 and TRBJ2-7; 12 positions match TRBD2. The CDR3 loop reads CASSPRGLAGSGEQYF. CDR3 coding DNA: TGTGCCAGCAGCCCCCGTGGACTAGCGGGATCTGGGGAGCAGTACTTC. The full variable domain, with the rest looked up from reference TRBV2 and TRBJ2-7, is EPEVTQTPSHQVTQMGQEVILRCVPISNHLYFYWYRQILGQKVEFLVSFYNNEISEKSEIFDDQFSVERPDGSNFTLKIRSTKLEDSAMYFCASSPRGLAGSGEQYFGPGTRLTVT.